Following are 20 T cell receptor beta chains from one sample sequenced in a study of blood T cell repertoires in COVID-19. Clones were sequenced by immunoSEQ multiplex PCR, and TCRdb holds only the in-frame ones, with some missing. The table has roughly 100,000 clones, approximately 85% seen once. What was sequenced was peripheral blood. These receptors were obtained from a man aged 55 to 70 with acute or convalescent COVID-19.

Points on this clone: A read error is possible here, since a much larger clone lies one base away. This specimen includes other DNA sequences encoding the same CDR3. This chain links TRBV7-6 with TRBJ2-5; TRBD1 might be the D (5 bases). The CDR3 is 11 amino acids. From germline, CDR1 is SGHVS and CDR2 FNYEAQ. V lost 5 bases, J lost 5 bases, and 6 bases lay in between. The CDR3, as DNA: TGTGCCAGCAGCCCAGGGGAGACCCAGTACTTC. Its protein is CASSPGETQYF.

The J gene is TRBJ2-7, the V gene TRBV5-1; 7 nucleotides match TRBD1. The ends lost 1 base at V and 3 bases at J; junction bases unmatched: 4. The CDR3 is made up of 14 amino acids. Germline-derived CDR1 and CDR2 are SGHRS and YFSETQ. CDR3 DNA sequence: TGCGCCAGCAGCTTGAACAGGGGAAACTACGAGCAGTACTTC. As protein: CASSLNRGNYEQYF.

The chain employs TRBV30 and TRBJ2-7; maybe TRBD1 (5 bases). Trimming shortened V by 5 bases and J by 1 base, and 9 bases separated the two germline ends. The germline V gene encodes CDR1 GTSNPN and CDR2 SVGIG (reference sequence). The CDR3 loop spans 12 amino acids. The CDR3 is CAWVRASYEQYF. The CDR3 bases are TGTGCCTGGGTCAGGGCATCCTACGAGCAGTACTTC.

CDR3 in DNA: TGTGCCAGCAGCAATTTGGGGACTAGCGGGACTAGCTCCTACAATGAGCAGTTCTTC. It yields the protein CASSNLGTSGTSSYNEQFF. The rearrangement joins TRBV9 to TRBJ2-1; 13 nucleotides align to TRBD2. V dropped 4 bases and J dropped 0; count of bases not matched to a gene: 10. The length of the CDR3 is 19 residues. The germline V gene encodes CDR1 SGDLS and CDR2 YYNGEE.

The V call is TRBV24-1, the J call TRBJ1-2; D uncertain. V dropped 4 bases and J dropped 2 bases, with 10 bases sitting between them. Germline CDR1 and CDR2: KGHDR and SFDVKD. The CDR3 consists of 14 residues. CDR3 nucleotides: TGTGCCACCAGTGACCCAACAGTGAACTATGGCTACACCTTC. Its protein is CATSDPTVNYGYTF.

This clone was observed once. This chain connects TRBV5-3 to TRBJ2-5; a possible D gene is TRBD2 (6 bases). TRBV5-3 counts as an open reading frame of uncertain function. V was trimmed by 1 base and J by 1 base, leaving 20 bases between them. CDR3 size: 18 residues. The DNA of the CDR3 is TGTGCCAGAAGCTTGTATCGTAGGTCGGAGGGTCCCCAAGAGACCCAGTACTTC. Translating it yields CARSLYRRSEGPQETQYF.

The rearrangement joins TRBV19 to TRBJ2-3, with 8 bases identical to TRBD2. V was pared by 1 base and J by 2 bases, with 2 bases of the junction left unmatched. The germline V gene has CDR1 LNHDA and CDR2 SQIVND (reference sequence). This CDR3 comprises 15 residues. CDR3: CASSIAGGFTDTQYF. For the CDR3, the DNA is TGTGCCAGTAGTATAGCGGGAGGGTTCACAGATACGCAGTATTTT.

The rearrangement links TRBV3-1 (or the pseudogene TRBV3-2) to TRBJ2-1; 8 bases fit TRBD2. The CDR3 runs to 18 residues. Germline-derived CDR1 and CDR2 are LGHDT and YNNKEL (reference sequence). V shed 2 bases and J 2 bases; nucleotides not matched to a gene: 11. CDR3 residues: CASSQPPLAANTYNEQFF. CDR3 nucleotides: TGTGCCAGCAGCCAACCTCCACTAGCGGCCAATACCTACAATGAGCAGTTCTTC.

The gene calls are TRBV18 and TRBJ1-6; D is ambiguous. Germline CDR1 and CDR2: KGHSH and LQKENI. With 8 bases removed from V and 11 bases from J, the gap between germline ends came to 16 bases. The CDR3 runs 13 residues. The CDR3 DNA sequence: TGTGCCAGCGCCGGGTCTTTAGAACCACCCCTCCACTTT. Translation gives CASAGSLEPPLHF.

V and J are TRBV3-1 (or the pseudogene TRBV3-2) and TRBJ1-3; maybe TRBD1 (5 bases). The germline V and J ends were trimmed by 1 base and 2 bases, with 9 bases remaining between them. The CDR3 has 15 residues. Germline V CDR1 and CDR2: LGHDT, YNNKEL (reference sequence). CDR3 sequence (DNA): TGTGCCAGCAGCCAAGTATCAGGGACTGGAAACACCATATATTTT. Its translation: CASSQVSGTGNTIYF.

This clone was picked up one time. The CDR3 coding sequence is TGTGCCAGCAGCTTCTGGGACTACTCCTACGAGCAGTACTTC. Encoded protein: CASSFWDYSYEQYF. V and J are TRBV5-8 and TRBJ2-7; 7 positions match TRBD2. Germline CDR1 is SGHTS and CDR2 is YDEGEE. The CDR3 has 14 residues. V was clipped by 2 bases and J by 0 bases; unmatched bases: 2.

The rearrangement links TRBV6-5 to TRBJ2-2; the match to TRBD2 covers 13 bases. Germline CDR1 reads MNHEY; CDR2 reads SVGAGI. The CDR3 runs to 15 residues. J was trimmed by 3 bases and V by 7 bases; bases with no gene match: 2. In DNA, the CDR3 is TGTGCCAGCACCGGACTAGCGGGGGACACCGGGGAGCTGTTTTTT. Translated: CASTGLAGDTGELFF.

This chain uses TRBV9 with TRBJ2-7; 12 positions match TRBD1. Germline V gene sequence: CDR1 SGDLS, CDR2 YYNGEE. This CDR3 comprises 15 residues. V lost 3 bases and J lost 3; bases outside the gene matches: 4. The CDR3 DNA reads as TGTGCCAGCAGCGCCGGGACAGGGGGCTTCTACGAGCAGTACTTC. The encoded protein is CASSAGTGGFYEQYF.

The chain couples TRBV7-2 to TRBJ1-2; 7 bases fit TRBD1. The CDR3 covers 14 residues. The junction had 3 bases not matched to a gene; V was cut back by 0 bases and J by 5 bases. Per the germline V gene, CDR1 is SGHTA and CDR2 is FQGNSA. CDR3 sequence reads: CASSLAGTAYGYTF. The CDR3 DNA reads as TGTGCCAGCAGCTTAGCAGGGACAGCTTATGGCTACACCTTC.

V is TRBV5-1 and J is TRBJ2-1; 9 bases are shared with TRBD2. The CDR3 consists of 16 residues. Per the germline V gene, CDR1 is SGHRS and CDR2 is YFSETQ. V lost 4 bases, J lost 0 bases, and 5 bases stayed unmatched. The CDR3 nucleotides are TGCGCCAGCAGCGTGAGCGGGGGGAGCTCCTACAATGAGCAGTTCTTC. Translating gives CASSVSGGSSYNEQFF.

The DNA for the CDR3 is TGTGCCAGCAGATCAGGGGGCGCCGGGGGTGTGGTGGAGGAGCTGTTTTTT. Translation gives CASRSGGAGGVVEELFF. The V and J genes are TRBV7-2 and TRBJ2-2; 8 bases align to TRBD1. Germline V gives CDR1 SGHTA, CDR2 FQGNSA. The junction had 19 bases not matched to a gene; V was cut back by 6 bases and J by 10 bases. This CDR3 contains 17 residues.

The CDR3 DNA follows: TGTGCCAGCAGCTTGCAGGGGTTCAATGAGCAGTTCTTC. It is translated as CASSLQGFNEQFF. This chain links TRBV5-4 with TRBJ2-1; a possible D gene is TRBD1 (6 bases). The CDR3 consists of 13 residues. V lost 1 base and J lost 6, with 8 bases in between. Germline V gene sequence: CDR1 SGHNT, CDR2 YYREEE (reference sequence).

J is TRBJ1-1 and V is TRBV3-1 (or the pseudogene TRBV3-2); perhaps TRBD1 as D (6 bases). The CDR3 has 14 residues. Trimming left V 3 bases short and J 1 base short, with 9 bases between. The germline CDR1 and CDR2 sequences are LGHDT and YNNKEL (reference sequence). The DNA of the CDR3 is TGTGCCAGCAGCCAGAGGGGGGGGAACACTGAAGCTTTCTTT. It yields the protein CASSQRGGNTEAFF.

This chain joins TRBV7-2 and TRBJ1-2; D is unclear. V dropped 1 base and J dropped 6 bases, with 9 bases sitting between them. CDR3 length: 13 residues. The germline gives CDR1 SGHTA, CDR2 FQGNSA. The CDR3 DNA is TGTGCCAGCAGCTTAGGAGCGGGGAATGGCTACACCTTC. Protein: CASSLGAGNGYTF.

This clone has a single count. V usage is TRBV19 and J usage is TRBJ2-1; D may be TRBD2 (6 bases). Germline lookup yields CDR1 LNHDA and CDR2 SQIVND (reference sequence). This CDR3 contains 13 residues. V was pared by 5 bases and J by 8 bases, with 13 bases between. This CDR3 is CASSAPTGDEQFF. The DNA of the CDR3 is TGTGCCAGTAGTGCACCCACGGGGGATGAGCAGTTCTTC.